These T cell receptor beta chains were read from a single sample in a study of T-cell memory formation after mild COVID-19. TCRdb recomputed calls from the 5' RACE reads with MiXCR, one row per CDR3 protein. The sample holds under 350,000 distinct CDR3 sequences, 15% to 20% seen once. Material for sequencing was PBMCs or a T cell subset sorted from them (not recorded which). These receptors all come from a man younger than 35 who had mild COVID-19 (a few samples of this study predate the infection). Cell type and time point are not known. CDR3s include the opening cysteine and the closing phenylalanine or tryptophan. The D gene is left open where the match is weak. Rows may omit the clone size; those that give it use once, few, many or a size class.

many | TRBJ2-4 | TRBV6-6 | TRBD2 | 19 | TGTGCCAGCATCCTGGGACTAGCGGGAAATTATATAGCCAAAAACATTCAGTACTTC | CASILGLAGNYIAKNIQYF
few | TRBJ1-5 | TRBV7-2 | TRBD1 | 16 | TGTGCCAGCAGCCGGACAGGGGGCTATAGCAATCAGCCCCAGCATTTT | CASSRTGGYSNQPQHF
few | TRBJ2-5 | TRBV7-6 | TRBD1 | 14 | TGTGCCAGCAGCTTAGAGGGGGCGGCGGAGACCCAGTACTTC | CASSLEGAAETQYF
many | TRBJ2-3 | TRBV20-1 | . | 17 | TGCAGTGCTTTCAACCCCTTGGTCAGGGAGAGCACAGATACGCAGTATTTT | CSAFNPLVRESTDTQYF
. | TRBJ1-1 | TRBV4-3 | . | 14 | TGCGCCAGCAGCCAAGATTTGGGCCGAACAGACGCTTTCTTT | CASSQDLGRTDAFF
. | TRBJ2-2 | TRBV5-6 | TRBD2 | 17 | TGTGCCAGCAGCTCTCCCAAAAGCCGGACTAGCACCGGGGAGCTGTTTTTT | CASSSPKSRTSTGELFF
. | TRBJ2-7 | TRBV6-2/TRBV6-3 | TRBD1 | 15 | TGTGCCAGCAGGCGTGGGACAGGGGCCGGGGACGAGCAGTACTTC | CASRRGTGAGDEQYF
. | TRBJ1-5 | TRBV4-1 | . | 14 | TGCGCCAGCAGCCAATTTCGGGGGCCGCAGCCCCAGCATTTT | CASSQFRGPQPQHF
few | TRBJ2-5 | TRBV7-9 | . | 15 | TGTGCCAGCAGCTTAAGCCCGAGGGGGAGAGAGACCCAGTACTTC | CASSLSPRGRETQYF
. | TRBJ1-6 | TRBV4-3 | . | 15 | TGCGCCAGCAGCCAAGAAATAAGGGTTGGTTCACCCCTCCACTTT | CASSQEIRVGSPLHF
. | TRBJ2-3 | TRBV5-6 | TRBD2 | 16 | TGTGCCAGCAGCGAGATCACTAGCGGGGGCACAGATACGCAGTATTTT | CASSEITSGGTDTQYF
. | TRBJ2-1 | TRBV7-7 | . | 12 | TGTGCCAGCAGCTCACAGGAGGGACGGCAGTTCTTC | CASSSQEGRQFF
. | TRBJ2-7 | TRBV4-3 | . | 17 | TGCGCCAGCAGCCAAGACCCCGTTCCGGGGGCCACCTACGAGCAGTACTTC | CASSQDPVPGATYEQYF
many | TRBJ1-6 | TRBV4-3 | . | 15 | TGCGCCAGCAGCCAAGACTCCACTCCTAGTTCACCCCTCCACTTT | CASSQDSTPSSPLHF
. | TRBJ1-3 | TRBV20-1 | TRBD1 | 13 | TGCAGTGCTAAGACAGGGGCCGGAAACACCATATATTTT | CSAKTGAGNTIYF
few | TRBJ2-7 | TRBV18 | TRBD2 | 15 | TGTGCCAGCTCACCGATGGGACTATTGGGCTACGAGCAGTACTTC | CASSPMGLLGYEQYF
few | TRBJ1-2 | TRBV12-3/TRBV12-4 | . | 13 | TGTGCCAGCAGTTCCGACGGGTACCATGGCTACACCTTC | CASSSDGYHGYTF
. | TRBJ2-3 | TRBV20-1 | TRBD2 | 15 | TGCAGTGCTAGTCGGTTAGCGGGGGGCACAGATACGCAGTATTTT | CSASRLAGGTDTQYF
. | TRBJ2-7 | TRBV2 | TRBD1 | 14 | TGTGCCAGCAGTGAAACGGACAGGGGTTACAAGCAGTACTTC | CASSETDRGYKQYF
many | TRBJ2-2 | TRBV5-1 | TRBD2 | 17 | TGCGCCAGCAGCTTCCTAGCGGGGGGCACTGCCGCCGGGGAGCTGTTTTTT | CASSFLAGGTAAGELFF
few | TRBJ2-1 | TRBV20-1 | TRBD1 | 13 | TGCAGTGCGGATCGGACAGGGGAAAATGAGCAGTTCTTC | CSADRTGENEQFF
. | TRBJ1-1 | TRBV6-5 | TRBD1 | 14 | TGTGCCAGCAGTTACCACGACAGGGACACTGAAGCTTTCTTT | CASSYHDRDTEAFF
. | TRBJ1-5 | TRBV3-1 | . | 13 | TGTGCCAGCAGCCAAGGGAGGGGTCAGCCCCAGCATTTT | CASSQGRGQPQHF
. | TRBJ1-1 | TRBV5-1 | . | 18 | TGCGCCAGCAGCTTCTTCTCTCAACTGGGTCGCGGGAACACTGAAGCTTTCTTT | CASSFFSQLGRGNTEAFF
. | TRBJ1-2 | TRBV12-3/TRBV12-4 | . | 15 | TGTGCAAGCAGTTATCCCCCGTCAGGGGCCTATGGCTACACCTTC | CASSYPPSGAYGYTF
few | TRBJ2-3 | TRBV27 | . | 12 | TGTGCCAGCGGAGCCTCCACAGATACGCAGTATTTT | CASGASTDTQYF
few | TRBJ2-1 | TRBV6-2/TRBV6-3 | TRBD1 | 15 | TGTGCCAGCAGAGCCTCGGGACAGGGCGACAATGAGCAGTTCTTC | CASRASGQGDNEQFF
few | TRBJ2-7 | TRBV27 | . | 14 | TGTGCCAGCAGCTTCCTCGGGGGTTCCTACGAGCAGTACTTC | CASSFLGGSYEQYF
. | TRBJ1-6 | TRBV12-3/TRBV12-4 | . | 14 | TGTGCCAGCAGTTTATATGGGTGGAATTCACCCCTCCACTTT | CASSLYGWNSPLHF
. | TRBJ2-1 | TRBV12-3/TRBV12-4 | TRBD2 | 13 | TGTGCCAGCAGCCGATCTATAGCGGGGGGGCAGTTCTTC | CASSRSIAGGQFF
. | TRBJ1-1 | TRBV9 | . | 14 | TGTGCCAGCAGCCCCGAGGTCCGAGGCACTGAAGCTTTCTTT | CASSPEVRGTEAFF
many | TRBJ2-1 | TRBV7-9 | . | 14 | TGTGCCAGCTCCTGGGGCGCTACCTACAATGAGCAGTTCTTC | CASSWGATYNEQFF
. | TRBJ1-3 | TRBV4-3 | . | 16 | TGCGCCAGCAGCCAAGACAGGACGGTCTCTGGAAACACCATATATTTT | CASSQDRTVSGNTIYF